Sequencing of this TCR beta chain was carried out in a study of blood T cell repertoires in COVID-19. Using immunoSEQ multiplex PCR, the repertoire was profiled, and TCRdb retains in-frame clones only, with some absent. The sample gives fewer than 350,000 clones, 75% to 90% of which show up once; around 2.5% is in the top ten. Adults between roughly 18 and 95 years of age took part from more than 20 US areas. Per germline, CDR1 MDHEN and CDR2 SYDVKM. The J segment lost 6 bases and the V segment lost 3 bases, leaving 11 bases of the junction unmatched. The CDR3 loop spans 16 amino acids. Input material: PBMCs or T cells enriched from blood (not recorded which). The sequence was collected from a woman in her forties or fifties who had recovered from COVID-19. The chain employs TRBV28 and TRBJ1-2; TRBD1 agrees at 9 bases. CDR3 DNA sequence: TGTGCCAGCAGTTTCTCGTACCGGGACAGGGTCCATGGCTACACCTTC. Protein product: CASSFSYRDRVHGYTF.